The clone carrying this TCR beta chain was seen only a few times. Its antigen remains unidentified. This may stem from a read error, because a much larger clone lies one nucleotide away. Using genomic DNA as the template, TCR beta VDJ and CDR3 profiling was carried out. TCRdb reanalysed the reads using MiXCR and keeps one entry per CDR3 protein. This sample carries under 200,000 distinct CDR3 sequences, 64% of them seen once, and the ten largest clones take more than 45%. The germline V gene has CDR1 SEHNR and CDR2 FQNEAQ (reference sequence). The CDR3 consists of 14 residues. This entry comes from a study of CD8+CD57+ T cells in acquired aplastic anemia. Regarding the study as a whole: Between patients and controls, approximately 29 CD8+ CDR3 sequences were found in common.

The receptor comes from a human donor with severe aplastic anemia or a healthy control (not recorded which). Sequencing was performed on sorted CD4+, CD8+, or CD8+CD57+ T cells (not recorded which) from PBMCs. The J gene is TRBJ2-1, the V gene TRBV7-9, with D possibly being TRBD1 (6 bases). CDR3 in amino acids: CAGSLVRGRDEQFF. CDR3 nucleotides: TGTGCCGGCAGCTTAGTCAGGGGCAGGGATGAGCAGTTCTTC. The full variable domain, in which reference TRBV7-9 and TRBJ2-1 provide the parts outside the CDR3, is DTGVSQNPRHKITKRGQNVTFRCDPISEHNRLYWYRQTLGQGPEFLTYFQNEAQLEKSRLLSDRFSAERPKGSFSTLEIQRTEQGDSAMYLCAGSLVRGRDEQFFGPGTRLTVL.